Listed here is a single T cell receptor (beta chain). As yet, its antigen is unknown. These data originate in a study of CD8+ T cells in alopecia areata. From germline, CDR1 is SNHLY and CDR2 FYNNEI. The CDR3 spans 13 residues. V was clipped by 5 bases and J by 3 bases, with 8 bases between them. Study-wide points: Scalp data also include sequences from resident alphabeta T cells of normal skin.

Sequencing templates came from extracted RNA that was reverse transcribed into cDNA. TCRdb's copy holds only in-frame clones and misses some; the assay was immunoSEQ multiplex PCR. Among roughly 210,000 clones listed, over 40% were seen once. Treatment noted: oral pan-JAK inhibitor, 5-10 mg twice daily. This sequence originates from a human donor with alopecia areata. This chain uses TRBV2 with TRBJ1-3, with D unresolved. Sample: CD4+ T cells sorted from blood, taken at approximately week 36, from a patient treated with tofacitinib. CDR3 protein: CASSYIIGNTIYF. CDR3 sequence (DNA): TGTGCCAGCAGTTACATCATTGGAAACACCATATATTTT.